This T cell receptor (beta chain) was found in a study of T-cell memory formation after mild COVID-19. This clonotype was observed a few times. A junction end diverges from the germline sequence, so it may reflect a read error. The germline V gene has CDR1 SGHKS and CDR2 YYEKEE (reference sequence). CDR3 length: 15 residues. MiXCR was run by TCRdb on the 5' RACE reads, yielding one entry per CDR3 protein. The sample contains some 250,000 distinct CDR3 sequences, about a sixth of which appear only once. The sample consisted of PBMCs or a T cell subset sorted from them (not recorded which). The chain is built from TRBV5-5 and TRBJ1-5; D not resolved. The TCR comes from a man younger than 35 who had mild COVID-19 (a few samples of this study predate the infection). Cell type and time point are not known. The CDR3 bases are TGTGCCAGCAACTTGGGGTCCCGGCCAAATCAGCCCCAGCATTTT. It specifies CASNLGSRPNQPQHF.